Here is one T cell receptor beta chain with its context. This sample is part of a study of blood T cell repertoires in COVID-19. The repertoire was sequenced with immunoSEQ multiplex PCR; TCRdb's copy has only in-frame clones and lacks some. The sample lists about 150,000 clones; 80% to 90% were seen once. V shed 8 bases and J shed 9 bases, with 26 bases lying between them. Germline V gene lookup returns CDR1 MGHDK and CDR2 SYGVNS. The CDR3 totals 15 residues. The receptor comes from a man between 60 and 75 years old with active or convalescent COVID-19. V gene TRBV25-1 combines with J gene TRBJ2-7, with D possibly TRBD2 on 6 matching bases. Material: peripheral blood. The CDR3 here is CASSEGTFTYERQYF. The DNA of the CDR3 is TGTGCCAGCTCCGAGGGGACTTTCACCTACGAGCGGCAGTACTTC.